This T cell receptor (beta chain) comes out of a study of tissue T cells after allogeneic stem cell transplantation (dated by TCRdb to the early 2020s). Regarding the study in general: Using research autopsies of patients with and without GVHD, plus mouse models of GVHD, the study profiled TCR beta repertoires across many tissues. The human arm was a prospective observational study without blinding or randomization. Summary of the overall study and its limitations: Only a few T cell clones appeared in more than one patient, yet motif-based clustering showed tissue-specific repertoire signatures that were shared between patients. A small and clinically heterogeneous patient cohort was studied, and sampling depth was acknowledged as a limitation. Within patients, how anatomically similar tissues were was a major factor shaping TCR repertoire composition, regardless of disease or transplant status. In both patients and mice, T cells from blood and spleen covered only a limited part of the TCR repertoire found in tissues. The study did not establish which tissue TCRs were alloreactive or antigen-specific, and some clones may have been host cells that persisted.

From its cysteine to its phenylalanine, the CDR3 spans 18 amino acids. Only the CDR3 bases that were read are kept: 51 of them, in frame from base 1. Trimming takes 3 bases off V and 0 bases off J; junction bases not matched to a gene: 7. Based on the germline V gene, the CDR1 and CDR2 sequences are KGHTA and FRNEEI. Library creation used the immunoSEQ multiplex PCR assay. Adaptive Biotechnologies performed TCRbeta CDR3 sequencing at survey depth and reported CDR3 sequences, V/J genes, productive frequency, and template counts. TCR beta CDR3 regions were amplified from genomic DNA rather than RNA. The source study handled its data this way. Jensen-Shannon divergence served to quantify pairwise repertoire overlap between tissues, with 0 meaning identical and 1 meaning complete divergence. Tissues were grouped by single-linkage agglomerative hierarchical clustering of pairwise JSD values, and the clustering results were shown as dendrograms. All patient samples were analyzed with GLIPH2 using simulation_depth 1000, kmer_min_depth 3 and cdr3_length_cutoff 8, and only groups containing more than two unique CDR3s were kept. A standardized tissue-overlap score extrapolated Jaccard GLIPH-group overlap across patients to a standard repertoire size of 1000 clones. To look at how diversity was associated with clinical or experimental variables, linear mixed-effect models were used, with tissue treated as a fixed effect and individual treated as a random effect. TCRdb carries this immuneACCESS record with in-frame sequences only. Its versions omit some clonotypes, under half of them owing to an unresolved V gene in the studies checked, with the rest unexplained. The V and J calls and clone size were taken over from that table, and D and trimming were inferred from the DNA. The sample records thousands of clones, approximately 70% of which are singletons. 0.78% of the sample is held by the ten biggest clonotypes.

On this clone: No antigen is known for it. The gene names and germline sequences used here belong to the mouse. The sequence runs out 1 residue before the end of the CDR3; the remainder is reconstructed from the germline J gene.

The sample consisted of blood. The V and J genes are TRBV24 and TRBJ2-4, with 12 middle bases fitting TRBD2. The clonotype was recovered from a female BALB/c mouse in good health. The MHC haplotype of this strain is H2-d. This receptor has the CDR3 CASSLLGLGGSSQNTLYF. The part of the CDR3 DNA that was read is TGTGCCAGCAGTCTACTGGGACTGGGGGGCTCTAGTCAAAACACCTTGTAC.